The 14 T cell receptor beta chains reported below all come from one sample, sequenced in a study of T cell repertoires in cytomegalovirus infection. TCRdb ran MiXCR on the reads and lists one entry per CDR3 protein. The sample has more than 90,000 distinct CDR3 sequences, around 9.1% seen once; the top ten hold around 29%. These TCRs are of unknown antigen specificity. The source material was PBMCs, sequenced either directly or after in vitro stimulation (not recorded which). The receptor source for this set is a human donor in good health (CMV status not recorded). Some clones in this sample may be carry-over from other donors' samples.

The J gene is TRBJ2-4, the V gene TRBV4-3, with 7 positions matching TRBD1. The CDR3 has 17 amino acids. The germline gives CDR1 LGHNA, CDR2 YSLEER. V dropped 1 base and J dropped 0; count of bases not matched to a gene: 6. The CDR3 sequence: CASSQVGDSLAKNIQYF. The CDR3 nucleotides read TGCGCCAGCAGCCAAGTGGGGGACAGTTTAGCCAAAAACATTCAGTACTTC.

This clonotype was found a few times. The V gene is TRBV14, the J gene TRBJ2-3; D ambiguous. Germline CDR1 SGHDN, CDR2 FVKESK. Trimming shortened V by 4 bases and J by 7 bases, and 9 bases separated the two germline ends. The CDR3 spans 12 residues. CDR3 loop: CASSPDPYTQYF. The CDR3 DNA reads TGTGCCAGCAGCCCAGACCCTTATACGCAGTATTTT.

Many counts were recorded for this clonotype. The chain combines TRBV6-5 with TRBJ1-2, with TRBD1 matching 7 bases. Unmatched junction bases numbered 8, after V lost 6 bases and J lost 4 bases. Germline V gene sequence: CDR1 MNHEY, CDR2 SVGAGI. The CDR3 runs 14 residues. The CDR3 sequence is CASRPTGERYGYTF. CDR3 in DNA: TGTGCCAGCAGACCTACAGGGGAGCGCTATGGCTACACCTTC.

This clonotype appeared many times. The chain has TRBV7-2 and TRBJ1-1, with D tentatively TRBD1 (5 bases). CDR1 and CDR2 from the germline V gene are SGHTA and FQGNSA. The CDR3 totals 14 residues. Trimming took off 1 base at V and 5 bases at J, with 11 bases between the two ends. The CDR3 reads CASSLDIWGTEAFF. CDR3 DNA: TGTGCCAGCAGCTTAGATATTTGGGGGACTGAAGCTTTCTTT.

At least ten counts were recorded for this clonotype. The chain joins TRBV7-9 to TRBJ1-5; 7 bases are shared with TRBD1. This CDR3 is built from 13 residues. V gave up 4 bases and J gave up 5 bases; unmatched junction bases: 2. Germline V gene data show CDR1 as SEHNR and CDR2 as FQNEAQ (reference sequence). CDR3 sequence: CASSWQGDQPQHF. The CDR3 DNA follows: TGTGCCAGCAGCTGGCAGGGGGATCAGCCCCAGCATTTT. Drawing the rest from reference TRBV7-9 and TRBJ1-5, the complete variable domain is DTGVSQNPRHKITKRGQNVTFRCDPISEHNRLYWYRQTLGQGPEFLTYFQNEAQLEKSRLLSDRFSAERPKGSFSTLEIQRTEQGDSAMYLCASSWQGDQPQHFGDGTRLSIL.

This clonotype has a count of ten or more. V usage is TRBV7-9 and J usage is TRBJ2-1; 10 bases are shared with TRBD2. The CDR3 is 18 residues long. J was trimmed by 7 bases and V by 2 bases; bases with no gene match: 14. Germline V gives CDR1 SEHNR, CDR2 FQNEAQ (reference sequence). CDR3 in DNA: TGTGCCAGCAGCTTAAAAAGAGCTCCAGCGGGAGGGCAGAATGAGCAGTTCTTC. Translating gives CASSLKRAPAGGQNEQFF.

The chain has TRBV28 and TRBJ1-1; no firm D call. The CDR3 runs 12 residues. Trimming pared 3 bases from V and 6 bases from J, leaving 8 bases between. The germline CDR1 and CDR2 sequences are MDHEN and SYDVKM. CDR3 DNA: TGTGCCAGCAGTTTTTGGCAGGCTGAAGCTTTCTTT. Its protein product is CASSFWQAEAFF.

This clonotype was seen many times. This chain joins TRBV4-2 and TRBJ2-3; 9 bases agree with TRBD2. The CDR3 has 16 residues. Germline CDR1 is LGHNA and CDR2 is YNFKEQ. The V and J ends lost 0 bases and 4 bases, in that order; junction bases with no gene match: 5. CDR3 sequence (DNA): TGTGCCAGCAGCCAAGAGGTAGCGGGAGCGGCAGATACGCAGTATTTT. As protein: CASSQEVAGAADTQYF.

This rearrangement joins TRBV12-3 or TRBV12-4 to TRBJ1-5; TRBD1 aligns across 7 bases. J was trimmed by 0 bases and V by 3 bases; bases with no gene match: 5. The CDR3 consists of 16 residues. CDR3 protein: CASSFLTGNSNQPQHF. The CDR3 region has the DNA TGTGCCAGCAGTTTTTTGACAGGGAATAGCAATCAGCCCCAGCATTTT.

This clonotype has ten or more counts. V usage is TRBV6-1 and J usage is TRBJ2-7, with 9 nucleotides matching TRBD2. Per germline, CDR1 MNHNS and CDR2 SASEGT. The CDR3 has 17 amino acids. V shed 5 bases, J shed 3 bases, and the junction held 14 bases outside the gene matches. For the CDR3, the DNA is TGTGCCAGCAGTCCTTTAACGGGCGGGACTAGCATCTACGAGCAGTACGTC. Residues: CASSPLTGGTSIYEQYV.

About this clonotype: This may be a read error, as it is one base from a much larger clone. The chain combines TRBV5-1 with TRBJ2-3, with no clear D. From germline, CDR1 is SGHRS and CDR2 YFSETQ. The CDR3 contains 14 residues. The V end lost 0 bases, the J end lost 4 bases, and 9 bases lay between the germline ends. CDR3 protein: CASSLAPSADTQYF. The CDR3 DNA reads as TGCGCCAGCAGCTTGGCCCCGAGCGCAGATACGCAGTATTTT.

The sample holds many counts of this clonotype. The chain recombines TRBV28 with TRBJ2-3; D call uncertain. V lost 5 bases and J 0 bases, leaving 9 bases between the germline ends. The CDR3 spans 14 residues. The V gene's germline CDR1 is MDHEN and CDR2 SYDVKM. CDR3 nucleotide sequence: TGTGCCAGCAGTCCCAACCTAAGCACAGATACGCAGTATTTT. Protein product: CASSPNLSTDTQYF.

The sample holds a few counts of this clonotype. The chain is built from TRBV12-3 or TRBV12-4 and TRBJ2-5, with 7 nucleotides matching TRBD1. With 3 bases clipped from V and 5 bases from J, the junction kept 9 bases outside the gene matches. This CDR3 is 15 amino acids long. The CDR3 nucleotides are TGTGCCAGCAGTTTGGGGCAGGGGGTCGTGGAGACCCAGTACTTC. Translation gives CASSLGQGVVETQYF.

This sequence joins TRBV12-5 and TRBJ2-1, with D perhaps given as TRBD1 or TRBD2 (5 bases each). Germline V lookup: CDR1 LGHNT, CDR2 FRNRAP. CDR3 length: 12 residues. Between the trimmed V and J ends, which lost 3 bases and 9 bases, there was a span of 9 bases. The DNA of the CDR3 is TGTGCTAGTGGTTTCGGGGCGAGTGAGCAGTTCTTC. It is translated as CASGFGASEQFF.